Given below is one T cell receptor beta chain in context. Germline lookup yields CDR1 SGHRS and CDR2 YFSETQ. CDR3 length equals 13 residues. These data are taken from a study of monozygotic twins with inflammatory bowel disease. The input for each TCR library was 3,500 to 4,500 ng of total RNA. TCRdb reprocessed the 5' RACE reads, with one entry per CDR3 protein and no DNA. This sample's table reports under 150,000 distinct CDR3 sequences. Specimen: blood. The chain links TRBV5-1 to TRBJ2-7. The TCR was taken from a human donor with ulcerative colitis or Crohn's disease, or a healthy co-twin of an affected twin (not recorded which). This chain's CDR3 is CTSSLRSSYEQYF.